This record covers a single TCR beta chain. This sample was taken from a study of shared clonotypes between healthy human individuals. V lost 5 bases and J lost 5, with 15 bases in between. Per the germline V gene, CDR1 is SGHTA and CDR2 is FQGNSA. The CDR3 extends over 15 amino acids. Clones were read by immunoSEQ multiplex PCR, and TCRdb kept only the in-frame ones, dropping some. The profile covers approximately 500,000 clones, with 78% appearing a single time and 9.5% to 15% taken by the ten largest. All donors were Caucasian adults living in Nashville, Tennessee. The sequenced sample was PBMCs. The gene calls are TRBV7-2 and TRBJ1-4; possible D gene TRBD1, 6 bases. This sequence was found in a woman in her thirties or forties in good health. Some clones in this sample may be carry-over from other donors' samples. The CDR3 nucleotides read TGTGCCAGCAGCGACACCAGGGGAGGGAATGAAAAACTGTTTTTT. This sequence encodes CASSDTRGGNEKLFF.